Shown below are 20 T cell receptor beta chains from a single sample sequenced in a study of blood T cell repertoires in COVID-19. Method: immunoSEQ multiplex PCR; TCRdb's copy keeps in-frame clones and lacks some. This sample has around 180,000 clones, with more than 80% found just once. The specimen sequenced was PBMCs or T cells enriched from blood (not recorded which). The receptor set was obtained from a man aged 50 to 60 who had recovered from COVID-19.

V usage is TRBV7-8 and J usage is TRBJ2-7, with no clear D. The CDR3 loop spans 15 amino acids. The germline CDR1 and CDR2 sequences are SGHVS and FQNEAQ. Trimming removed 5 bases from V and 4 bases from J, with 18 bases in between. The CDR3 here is CASSKYTDLSYEQYF. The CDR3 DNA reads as TGTGCCAGCAGCAAATACACAGATTTATCTTACGAGCAGTACTTC.

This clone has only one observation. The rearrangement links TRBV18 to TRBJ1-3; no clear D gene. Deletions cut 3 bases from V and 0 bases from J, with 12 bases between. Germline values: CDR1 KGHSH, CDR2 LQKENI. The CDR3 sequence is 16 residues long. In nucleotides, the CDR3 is TGTGCCAGCTCACCCTCACGCGTAAACTCTGGAAACACCATATATTTT. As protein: CASSPSRVNSGNTIYF.

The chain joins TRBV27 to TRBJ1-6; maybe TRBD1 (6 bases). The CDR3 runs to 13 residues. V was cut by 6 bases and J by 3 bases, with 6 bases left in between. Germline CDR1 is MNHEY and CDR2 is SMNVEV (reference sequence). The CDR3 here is CASRDSYNSPLHF. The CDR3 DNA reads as TGTGCCAGCAGGGACAGCTATAATTCACCCCTCCACTTT.

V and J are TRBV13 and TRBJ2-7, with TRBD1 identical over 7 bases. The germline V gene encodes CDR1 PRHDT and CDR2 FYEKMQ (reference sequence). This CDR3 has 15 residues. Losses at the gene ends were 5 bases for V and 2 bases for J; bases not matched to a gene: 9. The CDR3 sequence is CASSPLTGHTYEQYF. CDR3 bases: TGTGCCAGCAGCCCACTGACAGGGCATACCTACGAGCAGTACTTC.

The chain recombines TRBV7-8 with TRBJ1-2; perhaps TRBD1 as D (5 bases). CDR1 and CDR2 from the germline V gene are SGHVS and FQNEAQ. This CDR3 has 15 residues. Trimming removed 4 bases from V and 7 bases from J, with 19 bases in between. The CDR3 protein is CASSSGRGFGGGYTF. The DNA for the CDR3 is TGTGCCAGCAGCTCGGGACGGGGGTTTGGTGGTGGCTACACCTTC. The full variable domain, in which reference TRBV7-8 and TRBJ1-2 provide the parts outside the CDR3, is GAGVSQSPRYKVAKRGQDVALRCDPISGHVSLFWYQQALGQGPEFLTYFQNEAQLDKSGLPSDRFFAERPEGSVSTLKIQRTQQEDSAVYLCASSSGRGFGGGYTFGSGTRLTVV.

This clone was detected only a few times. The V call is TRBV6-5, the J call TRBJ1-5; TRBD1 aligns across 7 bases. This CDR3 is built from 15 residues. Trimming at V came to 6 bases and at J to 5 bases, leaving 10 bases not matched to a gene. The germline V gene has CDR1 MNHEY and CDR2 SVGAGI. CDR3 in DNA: TGTGCCAGCAGCCGGGACAGCAGTACTGATCAGCCCCAGCATTTT. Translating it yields CASSRDSSTDQPQHF.

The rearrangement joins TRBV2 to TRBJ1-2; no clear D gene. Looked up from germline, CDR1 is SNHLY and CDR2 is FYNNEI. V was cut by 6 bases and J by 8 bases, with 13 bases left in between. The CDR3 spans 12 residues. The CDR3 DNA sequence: TGTGCCAGCAGGCCGGCCGGGAGCGGCTACACCTTC. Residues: CASRPAGSGYTF.

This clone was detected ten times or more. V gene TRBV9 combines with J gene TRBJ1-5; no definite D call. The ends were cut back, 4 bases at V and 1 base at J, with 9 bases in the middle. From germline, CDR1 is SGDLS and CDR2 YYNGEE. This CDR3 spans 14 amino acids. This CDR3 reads CASSFDGSNQPQHF. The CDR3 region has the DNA TGTGCCAGCAGCTTTGACGGGAGCAATCAGCCCCAGCATTTT.

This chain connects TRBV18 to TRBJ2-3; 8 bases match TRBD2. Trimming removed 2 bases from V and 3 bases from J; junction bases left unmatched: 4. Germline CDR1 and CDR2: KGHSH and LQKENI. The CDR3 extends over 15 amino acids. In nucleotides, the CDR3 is TGTGCCAGCTCACCAATTGCGGGGGGAACAGATACGCAGTATTTT. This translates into CASSPIAGGTDTQYF.

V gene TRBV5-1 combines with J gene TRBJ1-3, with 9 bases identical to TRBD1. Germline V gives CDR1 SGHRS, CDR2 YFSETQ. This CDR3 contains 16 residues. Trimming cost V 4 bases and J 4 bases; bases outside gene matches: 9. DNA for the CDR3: TGCGCCAGCAGCGTAGGTACAGGGGGCGCAGGAAACACCATATATTTT. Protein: CASSVGTGGAGNTIYF.

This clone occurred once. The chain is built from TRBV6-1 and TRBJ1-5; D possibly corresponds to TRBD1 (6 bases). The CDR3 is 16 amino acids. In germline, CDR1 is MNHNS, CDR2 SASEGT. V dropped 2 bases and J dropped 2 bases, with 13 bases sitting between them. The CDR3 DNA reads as TGTGCCAGCAGTGAACCTACAGGGATGCGCAATCAGCCCCAGCATTTT. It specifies CASSEPTGMRNQPQHF.

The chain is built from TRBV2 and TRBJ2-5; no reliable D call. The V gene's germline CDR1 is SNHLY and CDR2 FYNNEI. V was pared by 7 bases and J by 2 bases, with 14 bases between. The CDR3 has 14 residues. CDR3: CASTRQHSQETQYF. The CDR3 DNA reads TGTGCCAGCACCCGGCAGCACAGTCAAGAGACCCAGTACTTC.

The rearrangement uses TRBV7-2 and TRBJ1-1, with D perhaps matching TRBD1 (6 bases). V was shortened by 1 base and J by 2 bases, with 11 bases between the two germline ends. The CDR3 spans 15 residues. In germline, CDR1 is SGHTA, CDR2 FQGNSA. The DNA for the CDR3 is TGTGCCAGCAGCTTAGAGGGGGGGATCAACACTGAAGCTTTCTTT. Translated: CASSLEGGINTEAFF.

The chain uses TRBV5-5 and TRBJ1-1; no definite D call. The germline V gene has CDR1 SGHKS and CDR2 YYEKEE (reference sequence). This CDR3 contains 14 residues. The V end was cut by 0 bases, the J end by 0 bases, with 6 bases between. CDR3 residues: CASSLDSLNTEAFF. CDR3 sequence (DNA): TGTGCCAGCAGCTTGGACAGTTTGAACACTGAAGCTTTCTTT.

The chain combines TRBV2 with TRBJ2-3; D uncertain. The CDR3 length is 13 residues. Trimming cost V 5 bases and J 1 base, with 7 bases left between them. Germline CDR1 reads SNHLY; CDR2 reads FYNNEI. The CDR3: CASSIQGTDTQYF. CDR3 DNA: TGTGCCAGCAGTATCCAGGGCACAGATACGCAGTATTTT.

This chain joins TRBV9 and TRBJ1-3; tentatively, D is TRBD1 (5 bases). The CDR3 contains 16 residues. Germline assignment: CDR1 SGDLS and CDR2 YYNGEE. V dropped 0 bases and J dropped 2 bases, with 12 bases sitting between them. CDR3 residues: CASSVEMIGAGNTIYF. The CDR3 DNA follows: TGTGCCAGCAGCGTAGAGATGATAGGGGCTGGAAACACCATATATTTT.

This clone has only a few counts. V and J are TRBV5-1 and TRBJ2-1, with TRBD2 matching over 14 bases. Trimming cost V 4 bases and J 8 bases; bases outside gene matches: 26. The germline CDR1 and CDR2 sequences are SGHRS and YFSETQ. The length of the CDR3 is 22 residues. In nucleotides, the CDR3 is TGCGCCAGCAGCCCGCGGGGACCCTGGACTAGCGGGGGGCTACCCCGCGACGATGAGCAGTTCTTC. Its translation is CASSPRGPWTSGGLPRDDEQFF. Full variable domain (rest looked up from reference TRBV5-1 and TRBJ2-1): KAGVTQTPRYLIKTRGQQVTLSCSPISGHRSVSWYQQTPGQGLQFLFEYFSETQRNKGNFPGRFSGRQFSNSRSEMNVSTLELGDSALYLCASSPRGPWTSGGLPRDDEQFFGPGTRLTVL.

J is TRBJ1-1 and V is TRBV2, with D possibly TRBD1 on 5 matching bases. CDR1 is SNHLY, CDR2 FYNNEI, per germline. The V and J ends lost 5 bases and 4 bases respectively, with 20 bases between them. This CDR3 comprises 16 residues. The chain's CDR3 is CASSKTETGRGTEAFF. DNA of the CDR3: TGTGCCAGCAGTAAGACAGAAACGGGGAGGGGCACTGAAGCTTTCTTT.

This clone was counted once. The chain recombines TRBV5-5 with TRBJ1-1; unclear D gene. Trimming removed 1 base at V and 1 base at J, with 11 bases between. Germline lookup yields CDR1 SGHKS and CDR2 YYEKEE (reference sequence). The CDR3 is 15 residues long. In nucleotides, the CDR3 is TGTGCCAGCAGCTTGTTGCCAGGCACGAACACTGAAGCTTTCTTT. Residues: CASSLLPGTNTEAFF.

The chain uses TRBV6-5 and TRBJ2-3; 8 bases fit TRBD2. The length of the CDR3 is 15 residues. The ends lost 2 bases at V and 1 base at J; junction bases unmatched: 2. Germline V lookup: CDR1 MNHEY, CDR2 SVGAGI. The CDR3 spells CASSYLRGGTDTQYF. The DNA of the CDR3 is TGTGCCAGCAGTTACCTGCGGGGGGGCACAGATACGCAGTATTTT.